This entry lists 26 T cell receptor beta chains sequenced from one sample in a study of blood T cell repertoires in COVID-19. Assay: immunoSEQ multiplex PCR; the TCRdb copy retains only in-frame clones and omits some. The sample consists of about 330,000 clones, roughly nine tenths of them appearing once. The specimen sequenced was peripheral blood. The receptors come from a man younger than 30 who had recovered from COVID-19.

For the CDR3, the DNA is TGTGCCAGCAGTTCCGGGGGCTATGGCTACACCTTC. Translating it yields CASSSGGYGYTF. This chain links TRBV3-1 (or the pseudogene TRBV3-2) with TRBJ1-2; D possibly corresponds to TRBD1 (5 bases). CDR1 and CDR2 (germline): LGHDT, YNNKEL (reference sequence). V lost 6 bases to trimming and J lost 4 bases, with 9 bases between them. The CDR3 runs 12 residues.

The chain links TRBV7-9 to TRBJ2-3, with 9 positions matching TRBD1. V was pared by 5 bases and J by 2 bases, with 11 bases of the junction left unmatched. This CDR3 region has 17 residues. Germline V gene lookup returns CDR1 SEHNR and CDR2 FQNEAQ (reference sequence). CDR3 DNA sequence: TGTGCCAGCAGCGTACCGGGACAGGGATCATACACAGATACGCAGTATTTT. Its protein product is CASSVPGQGSYTDTQYF.

The V gene is TRBV11-3, the J gene TRBJ2-2; D remains unclear. The CDR3 totals 15 residues. Germline values: CDR1 SGHNT, CDR2 YENEEA. V was clipped by 5 bases and J by 0 bases, with 10 bases between them. CDR3 bases: TGTGCCAGCAGCCCCCCCTCCGCGAACACCGGGGAGCTGTTTTTT. The encoded protein is CASSPPSANTGELFF.

The chain links TRBV11-2 to TRBJ1-1; D gene uncertain. Deletions cut 1 base from V and 6 bases from J, with 21 bases between. CDR1 is SGHAT and CDR2 is FQNNGV in the germline V gene. The CDR3 has 17 amino acids. In DNA, the CDR3 is TGTGCCAGCAGCTTAGCTTTCCGTGTTTCGGGTGTCTCTGAAGCTTTCTTT. This translates into CASSLAFRVSGVSEAFF. The full variable domain, completed using reference TRBV11-2 and TRBJ1-1, is EAGVAQSPRYKIIEKRQSVAFWCNPISGHATLYWYQQILGQGPKLLIQFQNNGVVDDSQLPKDRFSAERLKGVDSTLKIQPAKLEDSAVYLCASSLAFRVSGVSEAFFGQGTRLTVV.

The V and J genes are TRBV9 and TRBJ2-7; D is perhaps TRBD2 (5 bases). V was clipped by 0 bases and J by 5 bases, with 18 bases between them. Germline V gene sequence: CDR1 SGDLS, CDR2 YYNGEE. The CDR3 has 16 residues. The CDR3: CASSVGWGAIGDEQYF. DNA for the CDR3: TGTGCCAGCAGCGTAGGGTGGGGAGCGATTGGCGACGAGCAGTACTTC. Drawing the rest from reference TRBV9 and TRBJ2-7, the complete variable domain is DSGVTQTPKHLITATGQRVTLRCSPRSGDLSVYWYQQSLDQGLQFLIQYYNGEERAKGNILERFSAQQFPDLHSELNLSSLELGDSALYFCASSVGWGAIGDEQYFGPGTRLTVT.

Of note for this clone: Distinct nucleotide sequences in the sample also encode this CDR3. The J gene is TRBJ2-3, the V gene TRBV12-3 or TRBV12-4; tentative D call: TRBD2 (5 bases). Trimming left V 3 bases short and J 4 bases short, with 8 bases between. CDR3 length: 13 residues. CDR3 region: CASSLTGADTQYF. The CDR3 coding sequence is TGTGCCAGCAGTTTGACCGGGGCAGATACGCAGTATTTT.

The V call is TRBV7-2, the J call TRBJ1-3, with 7 positions matching TRBD1. The trim removed 5 bases at V and 0 bases at J, leaving 4 bases unmatched. CDR1 and CDR2 (germline): SGHTA, FQGNSA. The CDR3 contains 15 residues. The DNA for the CDR3 is TGTGCCAGCAGCCCCCAGGGGGACTCTGGAAACACCATATATTTT. Protein: CASSPQGDSGNTIYF.

This clone was detected once. This chain connects TRBV9 to TRBJ2-7, with TRBD2 as a possible D gene (6 bases). The CDR3 length is 14 residues. CDR1 SGDLS and CDR2 YYNGEE come from the germline V gene. The V and J ends lost 4 bases and 0 bases respectively, with 11 bases between them. The CDR3 DNA reads TGTGCCAGCAGCTTGGGACTTCTCTCCTACGAGCAGTACTTC. Its translation is CASSLGLLSYEQYF.

DNA for the CDR3: TGTGCCAGCAGCTTAGGAGGGAGATTGGCCAAAAACATTCAGTACTTC. Residues: CASSLGGRLAKNIQYF. The chain employs TRBV13 and TRBJ2-4; D is possibly TRBD2 (5 bases). The V end lost 0 bases, the J end lost 1 base, and 10 bases lay between the germline ends. Germline values: CDR1 PRHDT, CDR2 FYEKMQ (reference sequence). This CDR3 spans 16 amino acids.

This chain uses TRBV6-2 or TRBV6-3 with TRBJ1-1; TRBD1 matches 7 bases. Germline CDR1 reads MNHEY; CDR2 reads SVGEGT. CDR3 length: 17 amino acids. The V segment lost 6 bases and the J segment 3 bases; nucleotides outside the gene matches: 16. CDR3 amino acids: CASSARFQGGRDTEAFF. The CDR3 DNA is TGTGCCAGCAGCGCAAGGTTTCAGGGGGGTCGGGACACTGAAGCTTTCTTT.

The gene calls are TRBV6-1 and TRBJ1-4, with 7 positions matching TRBD1. CDR3 length equals 16 residues. Germline loops: CDR1 MNHNS, CDR2 SASEGT. With 4 bases clipped from V and 3 bases from J, the junction kept 8 bases outside the gene matches. CDR3 sequence reads: CASSVEGAWANEKLFF. The CDR3 DNA sequence: TGTGCCAGCAGTGTTGAGGGGGCTTGGGCTAATGAAAAACTGTTTTTT.

The gene calls are TRBV15 and TRBJ2-5, with unresolved D. CDR1 and CDR2 (germline): LNHNV, YYDKDF (reference sequence). The germline V and J ends were trimmed by 1 base and 3 bases, with 18 bases remaining between them. This CDR3 region has 17 residues. The CDR3 DNA reads as TGTGCCACCAGCAGAGCCCTTTATCTAGAGTCGGAAGAGACCCAGTACTTC. Translated, it gives CATSRALYLESEETQYF.

This clone came up once. The chain has TRBV11-2 and TRBJ2-7; D is uncertain. The CDR3 length is 13 residues. Per the germline V gene, CDR1 is SGHAT and CDR2 is FQNNGV. Between the trimmed V and J ends, which lost 1 base and 2 bases, there was a span of 6 bases. In DNA form, the CDR3 reads TGTGCCAGCAGCTTAGTTCCTACCTACGAGCAGTACTTC. This encodes CASSLVPTYEQYF. Drawing the rest from reference TRBV11-2 and TRBJ2-7, the complete variable domain is EAGVAQSPRYKIIEKRQSVAFWCNPISGHATLYWYQQILGQGPKLLIQFQNNGVVDDSQLPKDRFSAERLKGVDSTLKIQPAKLEDSAVYLCASSLVPTYEQYFGPGTRLTVT.

The gene calls are TRBV12-3 or TRBV12-4 and TRBJ2-1; tentatively, D is TRBD2 (6 bases). The V end lost 5 bases, the J end lost 8 bases, and 10 bases lay between the germline ends. The CDR3 contains 12 residues. The CDR3 loop is CASSNPGDEQFF. CDR3 nucleotide sequence: TGTGCCAGCAGTAACCCGGGGGATGAGCAGTTCTTC.

V gene TRBV7-9 combines with J gene TRBJ1-2, with 8 bases that match TRBD1. This CDR3 is built from 19 residues. The junction had 16 bases not matched to a gene; V was cut back by 4 bases and J by 0 bases. Germline V lookup: CDR1 SEHNR, CDR2 FQNEAQ (reference sequence). The CDR3 region has the DNA TGTGCCAGCAGCTCAAGTGTAGTGGACAGGGCATCTACTAACTATGGCTACACCTTC. Amino acid sequence: CASSSSVVDRASTNYGYTF.

V gene TRBV5-8 combines with J gene TRBJ2-5; TRBD1 might be the D (6 bases). Germline-derived CDR1 and CDR2 are SGHTS and YDEGEE. With 3 bases removed from V and 5 bases from J, the gap between germline ends came to 11 bases. The CDR3 contains 13 residues. CDR3 residues: CASSSGVRETQYF. For the CDR3, the DNA is TGTGCCAGCAGCTCAGGGGTTAGGGAGACCCAGTACTTC. Full variable domain (rest looked up from reference TRBV5-8 and TRBJ2-5): EAGVTQSPTHLIKTRGQQATLRCSPISGHTSVYWYQQALGLGLQFLLWYDEGEERNRGNFPPRFSGRQFPNYSSELNVNALELEDSALYLCASSSGVRETQYFGPGTRLLVL.

As DNA, the CDR3 is TGCGCCAGCAGCCAAGACAGCCAGGGGGGCAATTCACCCCTCCACTTT. Translated, it gives CASSQDSQGGNSPLHF. This chain links TRBV4-1 with TRBJ1-6; 7 bases fit TRBD1. Looked up from germline, CDR1 is MGHRA and CDR2 is YSYEKL. The CDR3 is 16 residues long. V shed 0 bases and J 7 bases; nucleotides not matched to a gene: 6.

This chain connects TRBV5-4 to TRBJ1-1; a weak D match, TRBD1 (5 bases). CDR1 and CDR2 (germline): SGHNT, YYREEE (reference sequence). Trimming left V 0 bases short and J 3 bases short, with 15 bases between. The CDR3 is 16 amino acids. The CDR3 region has the DNA TGTGCCAGCAGCTTGGTCCAAACAGGTTCGGACACTGAAGCTTTCTTT. The encoded protein is CASSLVQTGSDTEAFF.

To note about this clone: Other DNA sequences in the sample encode the same CDR3. The rearrangement links TRBV5-1 to TRBJ1-1; D unclear. CDR1 is SGHRS, CDR2 YFSETQ, per germline. Trimming shortened V by 0 bases and J by 5 bases, and 8 bases separated the two germline ends. CDR3 length equals 13 residues. The CDR3: CASSLGGGTEAFF. The CDR3 nucleotides are TGCGCCAGCAGCTTGGGAGGAGGGACTGAAGCTTTCTTT.

CDR3 region: CASSYSARNQPQHF. The CDR3 coding sequence is TGTGCCAGCAGTTACTCCGCGAGGAATCAGCCCCAGCATTTT. This chain uses TRBV6-5 with TRBJ1-5; D is ambiguous. Germline loops: CDR1 MNHEY, CDR2 SVGAGI. V dropped 0 bases and J dropped 4 bases, with 7 bases sitting between them. The CDR3 runs to 14 residues.

The genes are TRBV18 and TRBJ2-7, with 7 bases identical to TRBD2. V gave up 3 bases and J gave up 3 bases; unmatched junction bases: 14. The CDR3 covers 17 residues. The germline V gene has CDR1 KGHSH and CDR2 LQKENI. As DNA, the CDR3 is TGTGCCAGCTCACCTCCGGCCACCGCGGGAGAGCTCTACGAGCAGTACTTC. This gives the protein CASSPPATAGELYEQYF.

The rearrangement links TRBV9 to TRBJ2-7, with 11 bases that match TRBD2. Germline V gives CDR1 SGDLS, CDR2 YYNGEE. V shed 2 bases, J shed 6 bases, and the junction held 13 bases outside the gene matches. The CDR3 length is 17 residues. The CDR3 reads CASSVVGATSGISEQYF. As DNA, the CDR3 is TGTGCCAGCAGCGTGGTGGGGGCGACTAGCGGGATCTCCGAGCAGTACTTC.

J is TRBJ1-2 and V is TRBV7-2; D is undetermined. The V gene's germline CDR1 is SGHTA and CDR2 FQGNSA. CDR3 length equals 14 residues. With 4 bases removed from V and 8 bases from J, the gap between germline ends came to 17 bases. CDR3 protein: CASSSRVDSSGYTF. CDR3 coding DNA: TGTGCCAGCAGCTCCCGAGTAGATAGCAGCGGCTACACCTTC.

The chain has TRBV3-1 (or the pseudogene TRBV3-2) and TRBJ1-1, with D uncertain. CDR1 is LGHDT and CDR2 is YNNKEL in the germline V gene (reference sequence). The germline V and J ends were trimmed by 1 base and 4 bases, with 13 bases remaining between them. CDR3 size: 15 residues. CDR3 sequence reads: CASSQGEIMGTEAFF. The DNA for the CDR3 is TGTGCCAGCAGCCAAGGGGAGATAATGGGCACTGAAGCTTTCTTT.

The rearrangement links TRBV11-2 to TRBJ1-1, with a weak D call TRBD1 (6 bases). In germline, CDR1 is SGHAT, CDR2 FQNNGV. V lost 1 base and J lost 5, with 14 bases in between. The CDR3 is made up of 15 amino acids. This CDR3 reads CASSLVGQGTTEAFF. As DNA, the CDR3 is TGTGCCAGCAGCTTAGTTGGTCAGGGGACGACTGAAGCTTTCTTT.

For the CDR3, the DNA is TGTGCCAGCAGCCTCTATGCCCAACGCGGGACAGAAACAGATACGCAGTATTTT. Protein: CASSLYAQRGTETDTQYF. The gene calls are TRBV5-8 and TRBJ2-3; TRBD1 might be the D (7 bases). Trimming took 4 bases from V and 3 from J, leaving 24 bases between them. From germline, CDR1 is SGHTS and CDR2 YDEGEE. The CDR3 contains 18 residues.